Only one count was recorded for the clone carrying this T cell receptor beta chain. Looked up from germline, CDR1 is WNHNN and CDR2 is SYGVQD (reference sequence). The CDR3 covers 20 residues. Trimming shortened V by 3 bases and J by 5 bases, and 28 bases separated the two germline ends. This specimen comes from a study of T cell responses to AZD1222 COVID-19 vaccine. Data came from immunoSEQ multiplex PCR; TCRdb stores just in-frame clones and leaves some out. The sample includes some 140,000 clones, roughly 90% of them seen just once. The sequencing here drew on peripheral blood, taken on day 0 of AZD1222 vaccination. This sequence originates from an adult in good health. The V gene is TRBV10-1, the J gene TRBJ1-4; D is possibly TRBD1 (6 bases). The CDR3 DNA reads TGCGCCAGCAGTGATATACAGGGTTGTAAATACGAGGGTTTAAATGAAAAACTGTTTTTT. This gives the protein CASSDIQGCKYEGLNEKLFF.